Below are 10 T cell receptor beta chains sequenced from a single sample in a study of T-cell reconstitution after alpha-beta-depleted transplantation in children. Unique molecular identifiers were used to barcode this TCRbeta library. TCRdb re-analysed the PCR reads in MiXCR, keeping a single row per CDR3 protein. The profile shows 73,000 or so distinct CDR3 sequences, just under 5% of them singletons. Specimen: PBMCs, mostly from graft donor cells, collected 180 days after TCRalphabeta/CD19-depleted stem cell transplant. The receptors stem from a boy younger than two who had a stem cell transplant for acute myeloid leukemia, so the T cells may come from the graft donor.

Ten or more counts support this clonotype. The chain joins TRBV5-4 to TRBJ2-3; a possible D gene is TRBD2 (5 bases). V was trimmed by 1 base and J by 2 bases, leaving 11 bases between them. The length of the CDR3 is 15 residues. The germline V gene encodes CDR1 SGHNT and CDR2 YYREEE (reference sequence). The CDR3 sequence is CASSLKREITDTQYF. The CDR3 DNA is TGTGCCAGCAGCTTGAAAAGGGAGATCACAGATACGCAGTATTTT.

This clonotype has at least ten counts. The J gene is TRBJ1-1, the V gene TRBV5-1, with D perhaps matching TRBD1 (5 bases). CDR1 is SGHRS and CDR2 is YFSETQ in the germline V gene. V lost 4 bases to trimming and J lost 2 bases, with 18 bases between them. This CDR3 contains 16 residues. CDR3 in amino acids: CASSLARDGGNTEAFF. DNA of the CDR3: TGCGCCAGCAGCCTCGCCCGGGACGGGGGTAACACTGAAGCTTTCTTT.

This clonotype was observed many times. CDR3 loop: CASSPPPLGEKLFF. CDR3 DNA: TGTGCCAGCTCACCCCCACCCCTTGGGGAAAAACTGTTTTTT. The J gene is TRBJ1-4, the V gene TRBV18; no reliable D call. Germline lookup yields CDR1 KGHSH and CDR2 LQKENI. Trimming stripped 3 bases from V and 8 bases from J, with 13 bases between. The length of the CDR3 is 14 residues. The full variable domain, with the rest looked up from reference TRBV18 and TRBJ1-4, is NAGVMQNPRHLVRRRGQEARLRCSPMKGHSHVYWYRQLPEEGLKFMVYLQKENIIDESGMPKERFSAEFPKEGPSILRIQQVVRGDSAAYFCASSPPPLGEKLFFGSGTQLSVL.

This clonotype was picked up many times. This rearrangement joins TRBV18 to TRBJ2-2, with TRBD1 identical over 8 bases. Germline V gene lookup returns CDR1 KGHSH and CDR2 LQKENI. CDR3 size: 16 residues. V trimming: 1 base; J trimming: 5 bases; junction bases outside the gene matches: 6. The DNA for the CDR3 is TGTGCCAGCTCACCACTGGGGACAGGAGAAACCGGGGAGCTGTTTTTT. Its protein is CASSPLGTGETGELFF.

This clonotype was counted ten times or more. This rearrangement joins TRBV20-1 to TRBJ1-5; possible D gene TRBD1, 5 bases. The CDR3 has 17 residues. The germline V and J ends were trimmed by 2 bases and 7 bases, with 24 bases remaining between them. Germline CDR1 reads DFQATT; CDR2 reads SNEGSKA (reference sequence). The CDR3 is CSARPISGTAFGQPQHF. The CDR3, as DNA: TGCAGTGCTAGACCTATCTCCGGGACCGCGTTCGGACAGCCCCAGCATTTT.

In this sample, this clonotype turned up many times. The CDR3 here is CASSLWFQETQYF. CDR3 sequence (DNA): TGTGCCAGCAGCTTGTGGTTTCAAGAGACCCAGTACTTC. The genes are TRBV5-5 and TRBJ2-5; no firm D call. This CDR3 spans 13 amino acids. Germline-derived CDR1 and CDR2 are SGHKS and YYEKEE (reference sequence). The V end was cut by 1 base, the J end by 2 bases, with 6 bases between.

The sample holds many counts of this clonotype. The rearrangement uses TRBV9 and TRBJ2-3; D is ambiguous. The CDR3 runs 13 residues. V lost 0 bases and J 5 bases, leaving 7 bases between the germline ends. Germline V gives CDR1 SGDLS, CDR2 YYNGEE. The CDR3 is CASSVGLGDTQYF. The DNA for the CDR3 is TGTGCCAGCAGCGTAGGCCTCGGAGATACGCAGTATTTT.

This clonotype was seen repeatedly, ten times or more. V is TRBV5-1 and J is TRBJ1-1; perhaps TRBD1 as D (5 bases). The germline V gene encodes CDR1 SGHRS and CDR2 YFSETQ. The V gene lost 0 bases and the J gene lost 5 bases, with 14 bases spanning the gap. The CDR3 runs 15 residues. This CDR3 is CASSLVGFRVTEAFF. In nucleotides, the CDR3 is TGCGCCAGCAGCTTGGTTGGTTTCAGGGTTACTGAAGCTTTCTTT.

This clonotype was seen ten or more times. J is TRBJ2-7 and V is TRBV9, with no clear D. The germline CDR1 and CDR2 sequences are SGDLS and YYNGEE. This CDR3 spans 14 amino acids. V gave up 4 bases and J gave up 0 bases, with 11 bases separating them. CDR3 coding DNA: TGTGCCAGCAGCCCGACGTCCCGCTCCTACGAGCAGTACTTC. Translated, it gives CASSPTSRSYEQYF.

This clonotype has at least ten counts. In DNA form, the CDR3 reads TGCAGTGCTAGACGACCTGGACTCTTTCCCTACGAGCAGTACTTC. It specifies CSARRPGLFPYEQYF. This sequence joins TRBV20-1 and TRBJ2-7; a weak D match, TRBD2 (5 bases). CDR1 is DFQATT, CDR2 SNEGSKA, per germline (reference sequence). V gave up 2 bases and J gave up 2 bases, with 16 bases separating them. The CDR3 extends over 15 amino acids.